What follows is one T cell receptor (beta chain) and its context. What it binds is not known. V lost 4 bases and J 7 bases, leaving 14 bases between the germline ends. The CDR3 totals 14 residues. Germline-derived CDR1 and CDR2 are MDHEN and SYDVKM. Both 60 Vbeta primers and 13 Jbeta primers went into the PCR. The assay was immunoSEQ multiplex PCR, and TCRdb's table has in-frame clones only and misses some. The repertoire holds 150,000 to 180,000 clones, with about 80% as singletons. This sample is part of a study of cytomegalovirus exposure and HLA in healthy donors. Notes on the study in general: It emerged from a later analysis that several of the most significant clusters appeared to be linked to common viral pathogens.

This chain connects TRBV28 to TRBJ2-1; D is perhaps TRBD2 (6 bases). The source material was PBMCs. The clonotype was recovered from a man aged 25 to 40 in good health and CMV-seropositive. The CDR3 loop is CASSSPPGRNEQFF. In DNA form, the CDR3 reads TGTGCCAGCAGTTCCCCTCCTGGGAGGAATGAGCAGTTCTTC.